These 9 T cell receptor beta chains were all obtained from the same sample, sequenced in a study of OX40 agonist ivuxolimab in advanced cancers. Libraries were prepared by immunoSEQ multiplex PCR; TCRdb keeps only in-frame clonotypes and omits some of them. In the table there are about 76,000 clones, roughly 87% of which are singletons. The sample consisted of CD4+ or CD8+ T cells sorted from blood, taken in a trial of the OX40 agonist ivuxolimab. The origin of the receptors is an adult with an advanced solid tumor such as melanoma, head and neck, liver or kidney cancer.

The CDR3 loop is CASSLDPNQPQHF. CDR3 in DNA: TGTGCCAGCAGCTTGGACCCTAATCAGCCCCAGCATTTT. The genes are TRBV7-9 and TRBJ1-5; no firm D call. Germline CDR1 is SEHNR and CDR2 is FQNEAQ (reference sequence). The CDR3 covers 13 residues. V gave up 3 bases and J gave up 4 bases, with 7 bases separating them.

The chain links TRBV19 to TRBJ2-3, with a tentative D call TRBD1 (6 bases). This CDR3 has 15 residues. Looked up from germline, CDR1 is LNHDA and CDR2 is SQIVND (reference sequence). Trimming pared 1 base from V and 4 bases from J, leaving 12 bases between. The CDR3 nucleotides are TGTGCCAGTAGTATAGGGGGGCTCTTCCCAGATACGCAGTATTTT. As protein: CASSIGGLFPDTQYF.

This clone was recorded only once. The chain combines TRBV19 with TRBJ1-2; D remains unclear. Deletions cut 6 bases from V and 0 bases from J, with 8 bases between. The CDR3 consists of 13 residues. Germline CDR1 is LNHDA and CDR2 is SQIVND (reference sequence). The CDR3 sequence: CASSLTPNYGYTF. The CDR3 DNA sequence: TGTGCCAGTAGCCTTACACCTAACTATGGCTACACCTTC.

The chain joins TRBV7-3 to TRBJ1-1, with D hard to call. CDR3 size: 13 residues. With 5 bases removed from V and 3 bases from J, the gap between germline ends came to 10 bases. Germline V gene data show CDR1 as SGHTA and CDR2 as FQGTGA. The CDR3 coding sequence is TGTGCCAGCAGCCCAGGCGGATACACTGAAGCTTTCTTT. Translation: CASSPGGYTEAFF.

The V and J genes are TRBV9 and TRBJ2-6; D might be TRBD1 (6 bases). Germline loops: CDR1 SGDLS, CDR2 YYNGEE. CDR3 size: 17 residues. Deletions cut 0 bases from V and 3 bases from J, with 13 bases between. This chain's CDR3 is CASSVGHRASGANVLTF. The CDR3 DNA reads TGTGCCAGCAGCGTAGGTCACAGGGCGAGTGGGGCCAACGTCCTGACTTTC.

This clone was recorded a few times. The rearrangement joins TRBV7-2 to TRBJ2-7; TRBD2 matches at 8 bases. This CDR3 comprises 13 residues. Trimming cost V 2 bases and J 6 bases; bases outside gene matches: 3. The germline CDR1 and CDR2 sequences are SGHTA and FQGNSA. The DNA of the CDR3 is TGTGCCAGCAGCTTATACCTAGCGGGCGAGCAGTACTTC. Protein product: CASSLYLAGEQYF.

The rearrangement links TRBV7-9 to TRBJ1-2; TRBD1 aligns across 9 bases. CDR1 and CDR2 (germline): SEHNR, FQNEAQ (reference sequence). CDR3 length: 17 amino acids. With V trimmed by 5 bases and J by 8 bases, 18 bases remained unmatched. CDR3 region: CASSPLGSTGGVWGYTF. In nucleotides, the CDR3 is TGTGCCAGCAGCCCCCTCGGAAGTACAGGGGGCGTTTGGGGCTACACCTTC.

The J gene is TRBJ2-1, the V gene TRBV6-5; 13 positions match TRBD2. V lost 0 bases and J lost 8; bases outside the gene matches: 4. The germline V gene has CDR1 MNHEY and CDR2 SVGAGI. This CDR3 has 16 amino acids. This chain's CDR3 is CASSYSRTSGSDEQFF. In nucleotides, the CDR3 is TGTGCCAGCAGTTACTCGAGGACTAGCGGGAGCGATGAGCAGTTCTTC.

The J gene is TRBJ1-1, the V gene TRBV11-2, with D unresolved. Trimming cost V 5 bases and J 7 bases, with 11 bases left between them. The CDR3 is 12 amino acids. Germline lookup yields CDR1 SGHAT and CDR2 FQNNGV. The CDR3 coding sequence is TGTGCCAGCAGCCCAAGTAGACTTGAAGCTTTCTTT. Protein product: CASSPSRLEAFF.